The 7 T cell receptor beta chains listed next were all sequenced from one sample in a study of identical twins. TCRdb processed the 5' RACE reads anew with MiXCR; each CDR3 protein has one entry. The repertoire holds hundreds of thousands of distinct CDR3 sequences, with 21% as singletons. These records were also assigned to another study, of T cells expressing NK-cell markers.

The material sequenced was PBMCs. These receptor sequences come from a young woman in good health.

In its sample, this clonotype was seen many times. The chain couples TRBV20-1 to TRBJ1-6; D unresolved. Trimming removed 6 bases at V and 5 bases at J, with 14 bases between. Germline-derived CDR1 and CDR2 are DFQATT and SNEGSKA (reference sequence). The CDR3 extends over 14 amino acids. The CDR3 sequence: CSARQRNDNSPLHF. In DNA form, the CDR3 reads TGCAGTGCCCGTCAACGGAACGATAATTCACCCCTCCACTTT.

There are many counts of this clonotype. The chain joins TRBV5-1 to TRBJ2-3, with D possibly TRBD2 on 6 matching bases. Between the trimmed V and J ends, which lost 0 bases and 11 bases, there was a span of 16 bases. Germline V gives CDR1 SGHRS, CDR2 YFSETQ. CDR3 length equals 14 residues. CDR3 region: CASSLDGGGDEQYF. CDR3 DNA sequence: TGCGCCAGCAGCTTGGATGGCGGAGGGGATGAGCAGTATTTT.

The J gene is TRBJ2-5, the V gene TRBV13; D is undetermined. V was shortened by 4 bases and J by 5 bases, with 8 bases between the two germline ends. The CDR3 is 12 residues long. CDR1 PRHDT and CDR2 FYEKMQ come from the germline V gene (reference sequence). Here the CDR3 reads CASSSRSETQYF. CDR3 nucleotides: TGTGCCAGCAGCTCCAGGTCGGAGACCCAGTACTTC.

This clonotype appeared a few times. J is TRBJ2-5 and V is TRBV9, with D perhaps matching TRBD1 (5 bases). The CDR3 is 14 residues long. Germline lookup yields CDR1 SGDLS and CDR2 YYNGEE. V shed 0 bases and J shed 4 bases, with 10 bases lying between them. The DNA for the CDR3 is TGTGCCAGCAGCGTAGTGCCAGGGCGAGAGACCCAGTACTTC. It yields the protein CASSVVPGRETQYF.

The V and J genes are TRBV7-9 and TRBJ1-2; 9 positions match TRBD1. The CDR3 sequence is 15 residues long. Trimming took 7 bases from V and 6 from J; bases not matched to a gene: 12. The germline gives CDR1 SEHNR, CDR2 FQNEAQ (reference sequence). CDR3 bases: TGTGCCAGCATCTCCCCGGGACAGGGCGGTGATGGCTACACCTTC. Protein sequence: CASISPGQGGDGYTF.

The chain couples TRBV7-9 to TRBJ2-7; 8 nucleotides align to TRBD2. The germline gives CDR1 SEHNR, CDR2 FQNEAQ (reference sequence). The CDR3 covers 15 residues. The V and J ends lost 5 bases and 2 bases, in that order; junction bases with no gene match: 8. The CDR3 bases are TGTGCCAGCAGCGCCACTAGCGGAGACACCTACGAGCAGTACTTC. This gives the protein CASSATSGDTYEQYF.

The rearrangement links TRBV7-3 to TRBJ2-1, with 7 bases aligning to TRBD2. J gave up 9 bases and V 6 bases, and 5 bases lay outside the gene matches. This CDR3 is built from 12 residues. Looked up from germline, CDR1 is SGHTA and CDR2 is FQGTGA. The CDR3 reads CASSYREGEQFF. The CDR3 DNA reads as TGTGCCAGCAGTTATAGGGAGGGTGAGCAGTTCTTC.